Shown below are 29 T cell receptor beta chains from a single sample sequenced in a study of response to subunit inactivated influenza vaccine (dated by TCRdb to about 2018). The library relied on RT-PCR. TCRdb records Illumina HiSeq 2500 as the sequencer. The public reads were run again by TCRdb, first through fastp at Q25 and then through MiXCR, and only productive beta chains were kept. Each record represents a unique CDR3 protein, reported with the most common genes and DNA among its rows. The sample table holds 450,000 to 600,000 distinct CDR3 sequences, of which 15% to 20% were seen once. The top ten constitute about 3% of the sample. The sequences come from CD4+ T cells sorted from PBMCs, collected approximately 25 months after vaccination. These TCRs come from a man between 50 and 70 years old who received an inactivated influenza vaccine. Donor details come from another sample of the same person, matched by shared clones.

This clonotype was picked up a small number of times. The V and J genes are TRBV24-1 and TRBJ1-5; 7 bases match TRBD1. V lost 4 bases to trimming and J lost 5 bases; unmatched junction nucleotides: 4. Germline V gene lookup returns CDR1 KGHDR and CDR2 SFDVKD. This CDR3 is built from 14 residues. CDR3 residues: CATSDRDRDQPQHF. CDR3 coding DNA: TGTGCCACCAGTGACCGAGACAGGGATCAGCCCCAGCATTTT.

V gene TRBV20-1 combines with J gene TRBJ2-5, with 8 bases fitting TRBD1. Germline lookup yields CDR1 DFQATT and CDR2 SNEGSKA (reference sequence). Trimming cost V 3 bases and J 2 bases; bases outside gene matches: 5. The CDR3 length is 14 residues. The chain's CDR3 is CSASGQGSQETQYF. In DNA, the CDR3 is TGCAGTGCTAGCGGACAGGGAAGTCAAGAGACCCAGTACTTC.

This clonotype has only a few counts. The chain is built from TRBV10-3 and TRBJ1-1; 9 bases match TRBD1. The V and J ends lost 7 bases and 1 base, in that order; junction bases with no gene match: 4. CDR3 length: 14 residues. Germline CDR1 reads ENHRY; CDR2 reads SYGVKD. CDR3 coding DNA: TGTGCCATCACACAGGGGGCGAGGAACACTGAAGCTTTCTTT. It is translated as CAITQGARNTEAFF.

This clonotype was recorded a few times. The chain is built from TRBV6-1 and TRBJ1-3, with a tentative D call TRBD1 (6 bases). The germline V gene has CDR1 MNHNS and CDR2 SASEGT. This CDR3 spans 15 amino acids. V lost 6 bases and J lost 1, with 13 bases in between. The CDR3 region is CASRPTGTSGNTIYF. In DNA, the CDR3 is TGTGCCAGCAGACCCACCGGGACATCTGGAAACACCATATATTTT.

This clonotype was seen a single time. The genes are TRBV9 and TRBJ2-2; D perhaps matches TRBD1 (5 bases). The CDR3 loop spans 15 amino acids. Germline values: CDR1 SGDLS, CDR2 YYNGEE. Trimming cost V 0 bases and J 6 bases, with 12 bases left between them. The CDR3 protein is CASSVDQGSSGELFF. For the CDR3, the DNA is TGTGCCAGCAGCGTAGACCAGGGTTCCTCCGGGGAGCTGTTTTTT.

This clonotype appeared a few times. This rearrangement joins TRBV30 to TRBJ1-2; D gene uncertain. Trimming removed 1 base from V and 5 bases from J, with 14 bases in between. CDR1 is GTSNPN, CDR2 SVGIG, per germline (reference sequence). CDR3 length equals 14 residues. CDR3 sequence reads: CAWSDRPRLYGYTF. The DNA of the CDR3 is TGTGCCTGGAGTGACCGACCCAGACTTTATGGCTACACCTTC.

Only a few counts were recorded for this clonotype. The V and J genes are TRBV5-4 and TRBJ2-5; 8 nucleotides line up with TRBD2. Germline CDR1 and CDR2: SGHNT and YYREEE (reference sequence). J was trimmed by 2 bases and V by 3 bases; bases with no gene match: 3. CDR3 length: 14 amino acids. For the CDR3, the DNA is TGTGCCAGCAGCTCGGGGGGGTTTCAAGAGACCCAGTACTTC. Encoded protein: CASSSGGFQETQYF. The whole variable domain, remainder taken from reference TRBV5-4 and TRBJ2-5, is ETGVTQSPTHLIKTRGQQVTLRCSSQSGHNTVSWYQQALGQGPQFIFQYYREEENGRGNFPPRFSGLQFPNYSSELNVNALELDDSALYLCASSSGGFQETQYFGPGTRLLVL.

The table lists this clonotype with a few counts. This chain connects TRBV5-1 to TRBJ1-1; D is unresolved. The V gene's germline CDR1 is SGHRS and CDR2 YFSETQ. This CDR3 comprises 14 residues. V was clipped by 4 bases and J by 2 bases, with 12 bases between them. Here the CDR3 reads CASSTYDGNTEAFF. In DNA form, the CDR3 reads TGCGCCAGCAGCACCTATGACGGTAACACTGAAGCTTTCTTT.

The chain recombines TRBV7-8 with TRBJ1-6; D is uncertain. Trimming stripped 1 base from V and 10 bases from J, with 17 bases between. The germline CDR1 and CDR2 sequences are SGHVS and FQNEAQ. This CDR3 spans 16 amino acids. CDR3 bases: TGTGCCAGCAGCTTAGGGACGGTCCAAATAGGATCACCCCTCCACTTT. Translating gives CASSLGTVQIGSPLHF.

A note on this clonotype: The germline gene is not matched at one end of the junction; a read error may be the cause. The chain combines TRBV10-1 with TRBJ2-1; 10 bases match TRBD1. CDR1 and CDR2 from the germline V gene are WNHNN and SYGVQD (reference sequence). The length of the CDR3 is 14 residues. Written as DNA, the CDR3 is TGCGCCCGCAGCCGGGACAGGGGTTACAATGAGCAGTTCTTC. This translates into CARSRDRGYNEQFF.

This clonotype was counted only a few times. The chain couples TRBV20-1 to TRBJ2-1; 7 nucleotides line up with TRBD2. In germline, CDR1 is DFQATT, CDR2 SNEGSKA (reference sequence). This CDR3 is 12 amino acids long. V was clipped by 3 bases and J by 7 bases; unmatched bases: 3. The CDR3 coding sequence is TGCAGTGCTAGCCAAGCGGGGAATGAGCAGTTCTTC. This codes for CSASQAGNEQFF.

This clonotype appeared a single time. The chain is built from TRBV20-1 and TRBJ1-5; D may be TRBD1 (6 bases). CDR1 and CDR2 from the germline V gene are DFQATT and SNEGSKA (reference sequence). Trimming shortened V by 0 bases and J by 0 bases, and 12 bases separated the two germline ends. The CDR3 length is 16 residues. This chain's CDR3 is CSARELQGSSNQPQHF. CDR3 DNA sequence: TGCAGTGCTAGAGAATTACAGGGCAGTAGCAATCAGCCCCAGCATTTT.

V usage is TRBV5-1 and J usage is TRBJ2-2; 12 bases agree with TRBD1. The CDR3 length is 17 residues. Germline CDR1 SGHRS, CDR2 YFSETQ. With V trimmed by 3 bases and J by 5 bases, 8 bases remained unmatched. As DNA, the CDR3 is TGCGCCAGCAGCTCAGCCGGGACAGGGGGCCCAACCGGGGAGCTGTTTTTT. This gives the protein CASSSAGTGGPTGELFF.

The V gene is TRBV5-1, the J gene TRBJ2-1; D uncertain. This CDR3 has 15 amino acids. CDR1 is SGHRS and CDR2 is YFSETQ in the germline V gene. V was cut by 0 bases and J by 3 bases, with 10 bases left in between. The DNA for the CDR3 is TGCGCCAGCAGCTTGGATGGACGGCGCTACAATGAGCAGTTCTTC. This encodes CASSLDGRRYNEQFF.

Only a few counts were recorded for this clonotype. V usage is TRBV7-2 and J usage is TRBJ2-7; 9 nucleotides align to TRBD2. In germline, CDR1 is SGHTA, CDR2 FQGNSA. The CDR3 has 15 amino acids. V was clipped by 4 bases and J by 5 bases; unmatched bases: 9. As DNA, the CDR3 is TGTGCCAGCAGCTCCCAGGCTAGCGGGGACCACGAGCAGTACTTC. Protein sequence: CASSSQASGDHEQYF.

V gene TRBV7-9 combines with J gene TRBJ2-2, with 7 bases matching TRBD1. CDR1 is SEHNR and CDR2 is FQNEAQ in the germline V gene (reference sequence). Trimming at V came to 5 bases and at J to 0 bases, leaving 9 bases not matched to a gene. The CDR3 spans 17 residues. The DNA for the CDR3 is TGTGCCAGCAGCCCGACAGGGTTGGGTTCGAACACCGGGGAGCTGTTTTTT. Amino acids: CASSPTGLGSNTGELFF.

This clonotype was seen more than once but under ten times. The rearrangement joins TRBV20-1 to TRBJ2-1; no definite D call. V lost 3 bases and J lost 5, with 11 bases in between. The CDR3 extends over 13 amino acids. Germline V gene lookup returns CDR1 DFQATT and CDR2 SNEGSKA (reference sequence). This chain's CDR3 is CSASYANHNEQFF. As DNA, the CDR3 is TGCAGTGCTAGTTACGCAAATCACAATGAGCAGTTCTTC.

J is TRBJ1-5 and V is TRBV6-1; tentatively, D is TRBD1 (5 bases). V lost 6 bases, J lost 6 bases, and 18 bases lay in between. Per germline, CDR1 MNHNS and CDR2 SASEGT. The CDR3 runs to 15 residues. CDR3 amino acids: CASSAKRGGGQPQHF. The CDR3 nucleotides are TGTGCCAGCAGCGCGAAGAGGGGCGGAGGTCAGCCCCAGCATTTT.

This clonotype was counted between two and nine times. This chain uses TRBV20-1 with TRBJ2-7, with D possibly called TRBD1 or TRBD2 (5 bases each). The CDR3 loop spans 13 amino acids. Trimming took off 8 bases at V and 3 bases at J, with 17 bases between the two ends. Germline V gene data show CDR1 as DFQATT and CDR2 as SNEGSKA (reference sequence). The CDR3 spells CSIKGPTLYEQYF. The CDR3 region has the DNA TGCAGTATAAAGGGACCCACTCTCTACGAGCAGTACTTC.

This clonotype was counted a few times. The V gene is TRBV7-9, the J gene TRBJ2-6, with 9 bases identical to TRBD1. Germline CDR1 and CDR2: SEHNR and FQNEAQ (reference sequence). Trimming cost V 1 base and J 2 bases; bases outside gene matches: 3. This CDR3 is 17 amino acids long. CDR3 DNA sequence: TGTGCCAGCAGCTTAGAGACAGGGGGAGCTGGGGCCAACGTCCTGACTTTC. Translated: CASSLETGGAGANVLTF. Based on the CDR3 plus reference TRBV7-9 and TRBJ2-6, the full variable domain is DTGVSQNPRHKITKRGQNVTFRCDPISEHNRLYWYRQTLGQGPEFLTYFQNEAQLEKSRLLSDRFSAERPKGSFSTLEIQRTEQGDSAMYLCASSLETGGAGANVLTFGAGSRLTVL.

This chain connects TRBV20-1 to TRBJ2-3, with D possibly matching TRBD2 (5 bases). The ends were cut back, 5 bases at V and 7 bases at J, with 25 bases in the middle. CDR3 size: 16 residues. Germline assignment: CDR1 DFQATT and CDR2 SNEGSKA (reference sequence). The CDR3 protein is CSASEGDFHRVNTQYF. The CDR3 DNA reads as TGCAGTGCTTCCGAGGGAGACTTTCATAGGGTGAATACGCAGTATTTT.

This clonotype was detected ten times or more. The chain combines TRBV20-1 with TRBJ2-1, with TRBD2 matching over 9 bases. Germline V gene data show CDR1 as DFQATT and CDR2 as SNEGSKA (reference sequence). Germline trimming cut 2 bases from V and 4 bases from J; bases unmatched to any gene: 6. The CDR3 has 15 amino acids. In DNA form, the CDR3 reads TGCAGTGCTAGACCTCCACTAGCGGGTTACAATGAGCAGTTCTTC. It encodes CSARPPLAGYNEQFF.

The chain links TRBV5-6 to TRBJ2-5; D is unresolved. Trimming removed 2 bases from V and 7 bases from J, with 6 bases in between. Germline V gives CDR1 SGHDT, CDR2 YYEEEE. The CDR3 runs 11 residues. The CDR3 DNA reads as TGTGCCAGCAGCTTCCCAGTGACCCAGTACTTC. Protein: CASSFPVTQYF.

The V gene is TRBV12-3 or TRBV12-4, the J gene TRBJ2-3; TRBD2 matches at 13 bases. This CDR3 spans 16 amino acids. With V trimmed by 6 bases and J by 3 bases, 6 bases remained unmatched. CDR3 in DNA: TGTGCCAGCAGCCGGACTAGCGGGGGACCAACAGATACGCAGTATTTT. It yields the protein CASSRTSGGPTDTQYF.

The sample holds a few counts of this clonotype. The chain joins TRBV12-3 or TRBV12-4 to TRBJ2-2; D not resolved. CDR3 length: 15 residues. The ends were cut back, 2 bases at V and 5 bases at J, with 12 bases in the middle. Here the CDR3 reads CASSLRRDETGELFF. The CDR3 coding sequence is TGTGCCAGCAGTTTAAGAAGGGATGAGACCGGGGAGCTGTTTTTT.

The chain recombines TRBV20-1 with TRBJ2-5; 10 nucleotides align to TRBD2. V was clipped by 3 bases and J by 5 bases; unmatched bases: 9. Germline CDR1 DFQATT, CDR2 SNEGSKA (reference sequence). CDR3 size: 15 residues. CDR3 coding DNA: TGCAGTGCTAGGTCCGGGACTAGCGATCGGGAGACCCAGTACTTC. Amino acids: CSARSGTSDRETQYF.

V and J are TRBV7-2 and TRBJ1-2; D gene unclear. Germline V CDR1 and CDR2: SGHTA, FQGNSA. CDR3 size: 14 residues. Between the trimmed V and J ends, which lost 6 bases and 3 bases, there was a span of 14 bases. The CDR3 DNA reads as TGTGCCAGCAGTTCTAACATTATTGACTATGGCTACACCTTC. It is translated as CASSSNIIDYGYTF.

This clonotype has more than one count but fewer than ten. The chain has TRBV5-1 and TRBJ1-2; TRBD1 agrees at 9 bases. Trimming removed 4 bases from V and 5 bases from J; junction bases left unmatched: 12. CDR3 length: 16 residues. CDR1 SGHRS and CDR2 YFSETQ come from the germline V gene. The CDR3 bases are TGCGCCAGCAGCATGGACAGGGGAATCGAGGGGTATGGCTACACCTTC. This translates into CASSMDRGIEGYGYTF.

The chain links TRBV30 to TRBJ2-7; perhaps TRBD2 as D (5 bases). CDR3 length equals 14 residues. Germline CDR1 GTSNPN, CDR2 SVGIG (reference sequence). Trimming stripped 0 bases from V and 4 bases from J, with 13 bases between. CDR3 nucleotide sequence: TGTGCCTGGAGTGTACCAGGTGGCGGGTACGAGCAGTACTTC. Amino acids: CAWSVPGGGYEQYF. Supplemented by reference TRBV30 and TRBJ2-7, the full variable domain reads SQTIHQWPATLVQPVGSPLSLECTVEGTSNPNLYWYRQAAGRGLQLLFYSVGIGQISSEVPQNLSASRPQDRQFILSSKKLLLSDSGFYLCAWSVPGGGYEQYFGPGTRLTVT.